A single sample gave rise to the 11 T cell receptor beta chains below, sequenced in a study of a mutant IDH1 vaccine in newly diagnosed glioma. Time point specified: week 47, end of study. Topical imiquimod accompanied each vaccine dose, which consisted of 300 ug of mutant IDH1 20-mer peptide. No antigen has been assigned to these receptors. Assay used: immunoSEQ multiplex PCR; TCRdb lists only in-frame clones, some missing. The sample includes 30,000 to 40,000 clones, around nine tenths seen only once; the top ten take 5.1%. The sequenced sample was PBMCs, obtained from a glioma patient whose treatment included an IDH1 peptide vaccine. The receptors were sampled from a woman between 40 and 55 years old with glioma.

The genes are TRBV7-2 and TRBJ1-5; D unclear. This CDR3 spans 17 amino acids. The V gene's germline CDR1 is SGHTA and CDR2 FQGNSA. V was pared by 0 bases and J by 4 bases, with 16 bases between. The CDR3 DNA sequence: TGTGCCAGCAGCTTAGCGGGGAGGTTGGTGATGAATCAGCCCCAGCATTTT. It yields the protein CASSLAGRLVMNQPQHF.

The gene calls are TRBV2 and TRBJ2-5; TRBD2 agrees at 8 bases. In germline, CDR1 is SNHLY, CDR2 FYNNEI. CDR3 length: 14 amino acids. V shed 3 bases, J shed 6 bases, and the junction held 6 bases outside the gene matches. CDR3 DNA sequence: TGTGCCAGCAGTGATGGGCTAGCGGGTCAGACCCAGTACTTC. Its protein product is CASSDGLAGQTQYF. Looking up the rest from reference TRBV2 and TRBJ2-5 gives the full variable domain: EPEVTQTPSHQVTQMGQEVILRCVPISNHLYFYWYRQILGQKVEFLVSFYNNEISEKSEIFDDQFSVERPDGSNFTLKIRSTKLEDSAMYFCASSDGLAGQTQYFGPGTRLLVL.

The CDR3, as DNA: TGTGCCAGCAGAAAGACAATGAACACTGAAGCTTTCTTT. It specifies CASRKTMNTEAFF. The gene calls are TRBV6-5 and TRBJ1-1; D is unresolved. With 6 bases removed from V and 0 bases from J, the gap between germline ends came to 8 bases. There are 13 residues in the CDR3. Per germline, CDR1 MNHEY and CDR2 SVGAGI.

DNA of the CDR3: TGCGCCAGCAGCTTCACTAGCGGCACAGATACGCAGTATTTT. This translates into CASSFTSGTDTQYF. The J gene is TRBJ2-3, the V gene TRBV5-1; 7 positions match TRBD2. There are 14 residues in the CDR3. Germline trimming cut 2 bases from V and 1 base from J; bases unmatched to any gene: 1. The germline gives CDR1 SGHRS, CDR2 YFSETQ.

V gene TRBV5-1 combines with J gene TRBJ1-4; tentative D call: TRBD1 (5 bases). The germline V gene encodes CDR1 SGHRS and CDR2 YFSETQ. CDR3 size: 14 residues. The ends were cut back, 4 bases at V and 0 bases at J, with 7 bases in the middle. The DNA of the CDR3 is TGCGCCAGCAGCGGGGGGACAACTAATGAAAAACTGTTTTTT. Amino acid sequence: CASSGGTTNEKLFF.

The chain employs TRBV29-1 and TRBJ2-1; a weak D match, TRBD2 (5 bases). The CDR3 is made up of 13 amino acids. The ends were cut back, 4 bases at V and 6 bases at J, with 13 bases in the middle. Germline values: CDR1 SQVTM, CDR2 ANQGSEA. CDR3 bases: TGCAGCGTTGGAGGGATCCGGGCCAATGAGCAGTTCTTC. It yields the protein CSVGGIRANEQFF.

The CDR3 bases are TGTGCCAGCAGTTTAGAGGGGGACTATGGCTACACCTTC. Protein product: CASSLEGDYGYTF. The chain combines TRBV25-1 with TRBJ1-2; D is perhaps TRBD1 (6 bases). V was cut by 5 bases and J by 3 bases, with 10 bases left in between. The CDR3 runs to 13 residues. CDR1 is MGHDK and CDR2 is SYGVNS in the germline V gene.

This rearrangement joins TRBV11-2 to TRBJ1-2, with D possibly being TRBD1 (5 bases). This CDR3 comprises 13 residues. Germline CDR1 reads SGHAT; CDR2 reads FQNNGV. V was clipped by 5 bases and J by 8 bases, with 15 bases between them. In DNA, the CDR3 is TGTGCCAGCAGCCTAAGCGGGGGTGGAGGCTACACCTTC. Amino acids: CASSLSGGGGYTF.

This clone occurred once. The chain is built from TRBV4-1 and TRBJ2-3; tentatively, D is TRBD2 (6 bases). This CDR3 spans 16 amino acids. Germline lookup yields CDR1 MGHRA and CDR2 YSYEKL. V was shortened by 5 bases and J by 0 bases, with 15 bases between the two germline ends. CDR3: CASSRVGGTSTDTQYF. The CDR3 nucleotides are TGCGCCAGCAGCAGGGTAGGAGGGACCAGCACAGATACGCAGTATTTT.

The chain combines TRBV27 with TRBJ1-6, with D unclear. The germline gives CDR1 MNHEY, CDR2 SMNVEV (reference sequence). The CDR3 is made up of 14 amino acids. The ends were cut back, 1 base at V and 6 bases at J, with 7 bases in the middle. CDR3 sequence (DNA): TGTGCCAGCAGTTTATGGGGAGTTAATTCACCCCTCCACTTT. Translating it yields CASSLWGVNSPLHF.

The rearrangement links TRBV7-2 to TRBJ2-7, with D unclear. Trimming pared 5 bases from V and 1 base from J, leaving 9 bases between. Germline CDR1 reads SGHTA; CDR2 reads FQGNSA. The CDR3 length is 13 residues. The DNA of the CDR3 is TGTGCCAGCAGCCGGGCAGGATCCTACGAGCAGTACTTC. This sequence encodes CASSRAGSYEQYF.